The present T cell receptor beta chain was sequenced within a study of cytomegalovirus exposure and HLA in healthy donors. Study summary: A preliminary data release comprised around 85 million unique TCRs obtained from HLA-typed donors.

Overall study results and limits: Some V segments could not be told apart, so they were left out, TRBV6-2 and TRBV6-3 among them. Earlier analysis found most TCR beta V segments productive about 90% or about 30% of the time.

PCR amplification relied on 60 Vbeta primers (plus 13 Jbeta primers). Sequencing used immunoSEQ multiplex PCR; TCRdb keeps in-frame clones, though not all of them. The sample lists 150,000 to 200,000 clones, roughly 70% occurring once. V lost 1 base and J 10 bases, leaving 13 bases between the germline ends. The germline V gene encodes CDR1 GTSNPN and CDR2 SVGIG (reference sequence). The CDR3 is 12 amino acids. Regarding this clone: Its antigen remains unidentified.

The specimen was PBMCs. V usage is TRBV30 and J usage is TRBJ1-1; possible D gene TRBD1, 5 bases. The TCR comes from a man aged 25-40 years in good health and CMV-seropositive. DNA for the CDR3: TGTGCCTGGAGTGAGGGGTGGCGTAGAGCTTTCTTT. Residues: CAWSEGWRRAFF.